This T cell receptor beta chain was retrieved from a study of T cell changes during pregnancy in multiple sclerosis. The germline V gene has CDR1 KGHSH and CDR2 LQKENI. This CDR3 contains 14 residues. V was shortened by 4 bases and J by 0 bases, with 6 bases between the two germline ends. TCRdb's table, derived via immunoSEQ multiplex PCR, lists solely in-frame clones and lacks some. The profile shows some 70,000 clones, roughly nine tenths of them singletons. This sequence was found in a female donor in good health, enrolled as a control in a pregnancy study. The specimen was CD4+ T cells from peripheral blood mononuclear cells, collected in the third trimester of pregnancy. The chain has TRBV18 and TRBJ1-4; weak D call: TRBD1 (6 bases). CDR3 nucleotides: TGTGCCAGCTCACAGGGGGCAACTAATGAAAAACTGTTTTTT. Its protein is CASSQGATNEKLFF.